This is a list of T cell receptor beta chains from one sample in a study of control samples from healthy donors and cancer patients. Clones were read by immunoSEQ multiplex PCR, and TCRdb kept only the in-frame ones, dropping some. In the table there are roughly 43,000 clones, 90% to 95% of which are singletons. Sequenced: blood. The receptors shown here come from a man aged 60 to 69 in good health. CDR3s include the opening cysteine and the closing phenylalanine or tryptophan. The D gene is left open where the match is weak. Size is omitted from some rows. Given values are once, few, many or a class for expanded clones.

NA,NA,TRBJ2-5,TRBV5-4,CASTPETQYF,TGTGCCAGCACCCCAGAGACCCAGTACTTC
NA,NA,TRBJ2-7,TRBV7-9,CASSLNPASLEQYF,TGTGCCAGCAGCCTAAACCCTGCCTCCCTCGAGCAGTACTTC
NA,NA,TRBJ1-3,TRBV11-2,CASSLGVVSGNTIYF,TGTGCCAGCAGCTTAGGAGTGGTCTCTGGAAACACCATATATTTT
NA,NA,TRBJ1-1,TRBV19,CASSIDAVSEAFF,TGTGCCAGTAGTATAGATGCAGTGTCTGAAGCTTTCTTT
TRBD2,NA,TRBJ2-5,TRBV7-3,CASSPVSGRAIETQYF,TGTGCCAGCAGCCCAGTCAGCGGGAGGGCCATAGAGACCCAGTACTTC
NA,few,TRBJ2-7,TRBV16,CASSQSIGRTGEQYF,TGTGCCAGCAGCCAATCGATCGGTAGAACCGGCGAGCAGTACTTC
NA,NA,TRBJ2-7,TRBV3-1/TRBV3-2,CASSQDSGRYEQYF,TGTGCCAGCAGCCAAGATTCGGGGAGGTACGAGCAGTACTTC
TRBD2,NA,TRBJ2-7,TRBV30,CAWSVSLAGGPGEQYF,TGTGCCTGGAGTGTAAGCCTAGCGGGAGGGCCAGGGGAGCAGTACTTC
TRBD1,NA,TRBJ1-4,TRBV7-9,CASSSSGGPDEKLFF,TGTGCCAGCAGCTCTTCAGGGGGGCCGGATGAAAAACTGTTTTTT
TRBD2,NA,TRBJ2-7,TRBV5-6,CASSSPGLAGAGEQYF,TGTGCCAGCAGCTCACCGGGACTAGCGGGAGCGGGCGAGCAGTACTTC
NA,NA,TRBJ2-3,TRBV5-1,CASSSHSGTDTQYF,TGCGCCAGCAGCTCACACTCCGGCACAGATACGCAGTATTTT
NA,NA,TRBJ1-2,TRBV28,CASRGDGTNYGYTF,TGTGCCAGCAGGGGGGACGGTACTAACTATGGCTACACCTTC
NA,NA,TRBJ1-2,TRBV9,CASSVGAGYGYTF,TGTGCCAGCAGCGTAGGGGCGGGCTATGGCTACACCTTC
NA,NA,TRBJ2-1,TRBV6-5,CASSYIVPDIYNEQFF,TGTGCCAGCAGTTATATTGTCCCGGACATCTACAATGAGCAGTTCTTC
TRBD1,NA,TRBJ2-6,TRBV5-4,CASSFGTASGANVLTF,TGTGCCAGCAGCTTCGGGACAGCCTCTGGGGCCAACGTCCTGACTTTC
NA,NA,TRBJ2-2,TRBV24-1,CATSDSEAITGELFF,TGTGCCACCAGTGATTCTGAGGCTATCACCGGGGAGCTGTTTTTT